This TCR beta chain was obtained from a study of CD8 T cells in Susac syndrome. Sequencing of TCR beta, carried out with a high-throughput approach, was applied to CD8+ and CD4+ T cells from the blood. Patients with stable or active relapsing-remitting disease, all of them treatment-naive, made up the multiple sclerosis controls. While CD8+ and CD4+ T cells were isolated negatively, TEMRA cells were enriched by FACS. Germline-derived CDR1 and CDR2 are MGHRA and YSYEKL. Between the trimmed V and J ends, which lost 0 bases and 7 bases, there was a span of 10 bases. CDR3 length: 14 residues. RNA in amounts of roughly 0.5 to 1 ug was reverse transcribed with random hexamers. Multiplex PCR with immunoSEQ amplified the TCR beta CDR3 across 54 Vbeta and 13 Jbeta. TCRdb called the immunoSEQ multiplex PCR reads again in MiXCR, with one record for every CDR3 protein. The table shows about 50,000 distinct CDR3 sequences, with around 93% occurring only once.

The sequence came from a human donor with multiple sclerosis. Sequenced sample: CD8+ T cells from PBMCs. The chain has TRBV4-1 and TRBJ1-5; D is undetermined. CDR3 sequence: CASSQEEGPQPQHF. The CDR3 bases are TGCGCCAGCAGCCAAGAGGAAGGACCGCAGCCCCAGCATTTT.